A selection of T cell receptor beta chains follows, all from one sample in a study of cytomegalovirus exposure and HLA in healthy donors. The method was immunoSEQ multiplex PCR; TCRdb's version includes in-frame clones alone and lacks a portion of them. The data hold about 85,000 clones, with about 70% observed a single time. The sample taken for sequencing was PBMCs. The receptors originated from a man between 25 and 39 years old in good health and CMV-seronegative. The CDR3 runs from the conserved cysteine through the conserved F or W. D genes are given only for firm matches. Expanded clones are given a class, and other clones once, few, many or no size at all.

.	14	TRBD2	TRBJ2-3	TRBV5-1	TGCGCCAGCGGAGGACTAGCGGGAGCAGATACGCAGTATTTT	CASGGLAGADTQYF
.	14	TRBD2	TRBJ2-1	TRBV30	TGTGCCTGGGTTGGACTAGCGGGCGTTAATGAGCAGTTCTTC	CAWVGLAGVNEQFF
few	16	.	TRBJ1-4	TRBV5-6	TGTGCCAGCAGCTTTGGCGGGGGCCAGGTTAATGAAAAACTGTTTTTT	CASSFGGGQVNEKLFF
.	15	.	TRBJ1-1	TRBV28	TGTGCCAGCAGTTCCCCCCGGGGAGGGAACACTGAAGCTTTCTTT	CASSSPRGGNTEAFF
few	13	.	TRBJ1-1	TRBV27	TGTGCCAGCAGTTTTGGAGTTAGGAGGGAATCTTTCTTT	CASSFGVRRESFF
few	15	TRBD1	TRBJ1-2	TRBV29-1	TGCAGCGCTGGGTTGGAGACAGGGGTCGTCGGGGGCTACACCTTC	CSAGLETGVVGGYTF
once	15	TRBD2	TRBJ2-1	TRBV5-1	TGCGCCAGCAGCAATAGCGGGAGGGCCCCCGATGAGCAGTTCTTC	CASSNSGRAPDEQFF
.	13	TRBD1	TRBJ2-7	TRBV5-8	TGTGCCAGCACGACAGAAGGGGGCTCCCGGGGGTACTTC	CASTTEGGSRGYF
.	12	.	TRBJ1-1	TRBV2	TGTGCCAGCATAGGACAGTCCTCTGAAGCTTTCTTT	CASIGQSSEAFF
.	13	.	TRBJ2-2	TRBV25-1	TGTGCCAGCAGTGAATTTGGCCCCGGGGAGCTGTTTTTT	CASSEFGPGELFF
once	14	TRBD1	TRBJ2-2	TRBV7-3	TGTGCCAGCAGCTCCTCAGGGGGCACCGGGGAGCTGTTTTTT	CASSSSGGTGELFF
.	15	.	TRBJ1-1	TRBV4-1	TGCGCCAGCAGCCAAGATGAAATGGGGAGCACTGAAGCTTTCTTT	CASSQDEMGSTEAFF
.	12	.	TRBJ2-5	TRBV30	TGTGCCTGGAGTGTAGGGGGAGAGACCCAGTACTTC	CAWSVGGETQYF
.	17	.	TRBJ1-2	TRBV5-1	TGCGCCAGCAGCCCCGGGACAATTTCCTCATTGTTCTATGGCTACACCTTC	CASSPGTISSLFYGYTF
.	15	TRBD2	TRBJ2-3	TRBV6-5	TGTGCCAGCAGACCGGGACTAGCGGCCACAGATACGCAGTATTTT	CASRPGLAATDTQYF
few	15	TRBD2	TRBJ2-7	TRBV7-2	TGTGCCAGCAGCTTAGGTGCGACTAGCGGGGACGAGCAGTACTTC	CASSLGATSGDEQYF
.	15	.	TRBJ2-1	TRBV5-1	TGCGCCAGCAGCCTTGCGGGACGGGAAAACAATGAGCAGTTCTTC	CASSLAGRENNEQFF
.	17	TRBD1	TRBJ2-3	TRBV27	TGTGCCAGCAGTTTTCGGATTGGGACAGTGCCGAGTAATACGCAGTATTTT	CASSFRIGTVPSNTQYF